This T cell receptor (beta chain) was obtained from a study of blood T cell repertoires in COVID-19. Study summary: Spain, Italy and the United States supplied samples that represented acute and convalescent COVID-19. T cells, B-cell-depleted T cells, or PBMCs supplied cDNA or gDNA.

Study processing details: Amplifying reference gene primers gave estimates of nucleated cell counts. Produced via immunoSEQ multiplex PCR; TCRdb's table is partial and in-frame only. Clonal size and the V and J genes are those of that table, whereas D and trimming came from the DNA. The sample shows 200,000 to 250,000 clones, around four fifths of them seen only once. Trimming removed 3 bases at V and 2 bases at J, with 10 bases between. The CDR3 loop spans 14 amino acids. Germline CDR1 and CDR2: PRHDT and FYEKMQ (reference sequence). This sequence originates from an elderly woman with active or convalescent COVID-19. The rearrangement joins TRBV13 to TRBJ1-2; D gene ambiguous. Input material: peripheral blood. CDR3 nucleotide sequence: TGTGCCAGCAGCTTGGGCAGGTGGAACTATGGCTACACCTTC. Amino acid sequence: CASSLGRWNYGYTF.